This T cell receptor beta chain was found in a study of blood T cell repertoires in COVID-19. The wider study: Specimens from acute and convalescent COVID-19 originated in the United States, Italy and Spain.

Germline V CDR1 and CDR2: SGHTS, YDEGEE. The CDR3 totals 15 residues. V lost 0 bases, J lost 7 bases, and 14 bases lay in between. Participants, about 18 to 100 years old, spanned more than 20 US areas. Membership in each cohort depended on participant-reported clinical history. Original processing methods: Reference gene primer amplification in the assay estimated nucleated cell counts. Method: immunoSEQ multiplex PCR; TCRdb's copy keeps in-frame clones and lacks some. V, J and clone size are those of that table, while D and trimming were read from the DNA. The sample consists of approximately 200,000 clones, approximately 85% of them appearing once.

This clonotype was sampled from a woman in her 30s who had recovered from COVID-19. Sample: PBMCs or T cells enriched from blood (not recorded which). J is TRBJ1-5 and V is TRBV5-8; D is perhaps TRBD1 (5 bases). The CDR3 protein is CASSLAGQGFQPQHF. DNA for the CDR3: TGTGCCAGCAGCTTGGCGGGCCAGGGTTTCCAGCCCCAGCATTTT.